The clone carrying this T cell receptor beta chain appeared a few times. These data originate in a study of CD8+CD57+ T cells in acquired aplastic anemia. At the level of the study: Yields of DNA that came from sorted CD4+ and CD8+ cells averaged approximately 3.5 ug.

TCR beta VDJ and CDR3 profiles were obtained from a genomic DNA template. MiXCR, run by TCRdb on the reads, gives a single entry per CDR3 protein. The repertoire holds 180,000 or so distinct CDR3 sequences, with roughly 48% as singletons. Selection for sequencing was limited to patients who had shown CD8+CD57+ cell expansion by flow cytometry. When blood sampling took place, the patients had received no therapy. The CDR3 totals 14 residues. The V and J ends lost 6 bases and 4 bases, in that order; junction bases with no gene match: 4. The germline gives CDR1 DFQATT, CDR2 SNEGSKA (reference sequence). The chain combines TRBV20-1 with TRBJ2-2; 11 nucleotides align to TRBD1. The sample comprised sorted CD4+, CD8+, or CD8+CD57+ T cells (not recorded which) from PBMCs. The receptor was isolated from a human donor with aplastic anemia. Written as DNA, the CDR3 is TGCAGTGCACGGGACAGGGGGACCACCGGGGAGCTGTTTTTT. Amino acids: CSARDRGTTGELFF.